Below, one T cell receptor beta chain is given with its context. Every subset had its genomic DNA shared out evenly among several immunoSEQ plates. Clones were sequenced by immunoSEQ multiplex PCR, and TCRdb holds only the in-frame ones, with some missing. This table holds under 700,000 clones, roughly 95% found once. As defined, naive CD8 cells were CD45RO-negative and positively selected for CCR7, with terminally differentiated effector memory CD45RA+ cells excluded. The data were obtained in a study of shared clonotypes between healthy human individuals. The CDR3 runs to 15 residues. V was shortened by 3 bases and J by 2 bases, with 11 bases between the two germline ends. Per germline, CDR1 SNHLY and CDR2 FYNNEI.

V and J are TRBV2 and TRBJ2-1; TRBD1 might be the D (5 bases). Material: naive CD8+ T cells sorted from blood. The source of this sequence is a woman between 25 and 40 years old in good health. Here the CDR3 reads CASSERTITYNEQFF. CDR3 nucleotide sequence: TGTGCCAGCAGTGAGAGGACAATCACCTACAATGAGCAGTTCTTC.